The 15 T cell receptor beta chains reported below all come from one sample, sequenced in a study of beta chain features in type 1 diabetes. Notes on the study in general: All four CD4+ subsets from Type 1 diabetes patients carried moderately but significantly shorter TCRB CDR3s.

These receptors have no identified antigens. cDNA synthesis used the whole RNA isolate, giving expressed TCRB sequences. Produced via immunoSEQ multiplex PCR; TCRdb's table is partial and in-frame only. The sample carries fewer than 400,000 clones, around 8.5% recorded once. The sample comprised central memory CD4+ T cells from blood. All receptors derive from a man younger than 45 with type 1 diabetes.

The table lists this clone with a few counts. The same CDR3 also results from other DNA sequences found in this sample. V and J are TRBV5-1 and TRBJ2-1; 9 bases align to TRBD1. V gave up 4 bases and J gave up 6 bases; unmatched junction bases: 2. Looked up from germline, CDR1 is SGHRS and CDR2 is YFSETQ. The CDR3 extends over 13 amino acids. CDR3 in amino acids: CASSATGGNEQFF. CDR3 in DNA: TGCGCCAGCAGCGCGACAGGGGGCAATGAGCAGTTCTTC. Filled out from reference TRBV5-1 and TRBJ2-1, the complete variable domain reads KAGVTQTPRYLIKTRGQQVTLSCSPISGHRSVSWYQQTPGQGLQFLFEYFSETQRNKGNFPGRFSGRQFSNSRSEMNVSTLELGDSALYLCASSATGGNEQFFGPGTRLTVL.

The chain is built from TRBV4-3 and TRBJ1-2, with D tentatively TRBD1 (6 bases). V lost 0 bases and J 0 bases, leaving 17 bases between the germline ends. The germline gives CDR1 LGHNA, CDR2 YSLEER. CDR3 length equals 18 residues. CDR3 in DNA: TGCGCCAGCAGCCAAGAACTCCCAGGGAAGGGGGCTAACTATGGCTACACCTTC. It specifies CASSQELPGKGANYGYTF.

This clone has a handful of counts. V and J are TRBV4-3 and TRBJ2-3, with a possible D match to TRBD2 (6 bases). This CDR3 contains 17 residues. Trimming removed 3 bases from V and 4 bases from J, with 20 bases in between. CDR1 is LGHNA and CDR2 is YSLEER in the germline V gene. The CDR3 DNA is TGCGCCAGCAGCCAGGGACTCTCTAATAGCCTCCCAGATACGCAGTATTTT. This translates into CASSQGLSNSLPDTQYF.

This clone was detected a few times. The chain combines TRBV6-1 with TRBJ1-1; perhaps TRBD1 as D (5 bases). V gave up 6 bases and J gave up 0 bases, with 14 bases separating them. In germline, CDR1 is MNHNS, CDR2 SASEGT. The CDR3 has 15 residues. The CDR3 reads CASSERGSLNTEAFF. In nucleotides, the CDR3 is TGTGCCAGCAGCGAAAGGGGCAGTTTGAACACTGAAGCTTTCTTT.

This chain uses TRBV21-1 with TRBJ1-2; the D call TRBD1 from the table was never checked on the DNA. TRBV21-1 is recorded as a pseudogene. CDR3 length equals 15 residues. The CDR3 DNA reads TGTGCCAGCAGCAAAGATCCGGGACAGCCCTATGGCTACACCTTC. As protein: CASSKDPGQPYGYTF.

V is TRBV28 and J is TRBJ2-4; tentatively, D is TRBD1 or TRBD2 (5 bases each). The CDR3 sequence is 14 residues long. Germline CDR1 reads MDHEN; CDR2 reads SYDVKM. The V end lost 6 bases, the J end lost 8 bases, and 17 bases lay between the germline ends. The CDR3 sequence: CASSGTAIGHIQYF. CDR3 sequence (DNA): TGTGCCAGCAGCGGGACCGCAATCGGTCACATTCAGTACTTC.

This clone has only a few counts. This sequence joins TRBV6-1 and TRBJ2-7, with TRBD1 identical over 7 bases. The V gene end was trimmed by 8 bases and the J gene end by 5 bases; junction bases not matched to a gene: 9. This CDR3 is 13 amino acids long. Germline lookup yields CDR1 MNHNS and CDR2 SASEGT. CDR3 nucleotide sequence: TGTGCCAGCGGGCCGACAGGGAGCCACGAGCAGTACTTC. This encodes CASGPTGSHEQYF.

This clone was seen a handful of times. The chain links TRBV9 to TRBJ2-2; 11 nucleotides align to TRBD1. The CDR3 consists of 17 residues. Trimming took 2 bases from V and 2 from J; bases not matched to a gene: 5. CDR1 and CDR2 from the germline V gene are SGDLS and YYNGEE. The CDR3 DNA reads TGTGCCAGCAGCGTTGCCGGGACAGGGGGAAACACCGGGGAGCTGTTTTTT. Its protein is CASSVAGTGGNTGELFF.

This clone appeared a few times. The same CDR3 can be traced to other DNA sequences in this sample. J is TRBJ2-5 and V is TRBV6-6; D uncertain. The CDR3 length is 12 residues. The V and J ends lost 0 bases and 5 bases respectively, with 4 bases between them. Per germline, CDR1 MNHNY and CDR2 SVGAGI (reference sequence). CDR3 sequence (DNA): TGTGCCAGCAGTTACTCGAGGGAGACCCAGTACTTC. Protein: CASSYSRETQYF.

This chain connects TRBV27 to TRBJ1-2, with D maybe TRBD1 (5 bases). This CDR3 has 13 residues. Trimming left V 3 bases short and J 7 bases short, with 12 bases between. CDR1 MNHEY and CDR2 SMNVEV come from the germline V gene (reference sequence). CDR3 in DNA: TGTGCCAGCAGTTTTAGGGGTACCGTTGGCTACACCTTC. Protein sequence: CASSFRGTVGYTF.

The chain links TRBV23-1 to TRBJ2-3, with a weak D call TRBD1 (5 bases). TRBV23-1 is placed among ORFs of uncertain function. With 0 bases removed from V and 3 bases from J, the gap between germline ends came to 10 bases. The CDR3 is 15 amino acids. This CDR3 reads CASSQSQGPTDTQYF. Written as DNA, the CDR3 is TGCGCCAGCAGTCAATCGCAGGGTCCGACAGATACGCAGTATTTT.

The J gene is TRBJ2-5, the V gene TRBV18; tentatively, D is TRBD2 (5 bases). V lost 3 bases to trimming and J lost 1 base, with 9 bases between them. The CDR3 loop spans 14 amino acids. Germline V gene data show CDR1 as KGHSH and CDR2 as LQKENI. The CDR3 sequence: CASSPRAVQETQYF. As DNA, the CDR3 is TGTGCCAGCTCACCGAGAGCGGTCCAAGAGACCCAGTACTTC.

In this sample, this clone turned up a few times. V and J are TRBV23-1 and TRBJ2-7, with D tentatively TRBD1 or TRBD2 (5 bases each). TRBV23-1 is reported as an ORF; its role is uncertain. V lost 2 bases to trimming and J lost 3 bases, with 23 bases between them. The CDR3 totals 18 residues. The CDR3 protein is CASSQQGFALFGGYEQYF. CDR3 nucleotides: TGCGCCAGCAGTCAACAGGGTTTCGCCCTCTTTGGAGGCTACGAGCAGTACTTC.

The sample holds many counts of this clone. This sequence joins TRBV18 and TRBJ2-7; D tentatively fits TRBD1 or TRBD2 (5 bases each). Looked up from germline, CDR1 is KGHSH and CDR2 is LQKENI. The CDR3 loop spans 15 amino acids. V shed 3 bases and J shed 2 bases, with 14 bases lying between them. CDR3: CASSPQRDAPYEQYF. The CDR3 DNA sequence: TGTGCCAGCTCACCTCAAAGGGACGCCCCCTACGAGCAGTACTTC.

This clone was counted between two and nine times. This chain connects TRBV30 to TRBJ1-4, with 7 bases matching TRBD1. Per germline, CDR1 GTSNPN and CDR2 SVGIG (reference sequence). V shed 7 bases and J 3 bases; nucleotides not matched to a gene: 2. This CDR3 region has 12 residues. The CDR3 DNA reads TGTGCCTTTACAGGGGCTAATGAAAAACTGTTTTTT. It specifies CAFTGANEKLFF.